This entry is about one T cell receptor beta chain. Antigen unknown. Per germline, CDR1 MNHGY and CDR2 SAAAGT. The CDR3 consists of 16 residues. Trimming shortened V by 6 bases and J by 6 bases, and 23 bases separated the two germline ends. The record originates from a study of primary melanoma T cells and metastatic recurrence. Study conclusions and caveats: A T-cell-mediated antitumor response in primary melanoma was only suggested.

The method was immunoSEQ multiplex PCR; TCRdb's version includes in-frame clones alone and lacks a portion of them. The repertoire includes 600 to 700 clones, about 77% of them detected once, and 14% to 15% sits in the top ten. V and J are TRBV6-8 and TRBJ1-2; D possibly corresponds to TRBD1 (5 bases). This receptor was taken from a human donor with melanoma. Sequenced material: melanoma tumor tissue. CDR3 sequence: CASSTQGLLNFNGYTF. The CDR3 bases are TGTGCCAGCAGCACTCAGGGCCTTTTAAACTTTAATGGCTACACCTTC.